This T cell receptor (beta chain) emerged from a study of CD8 T cells in ankylosing spondylitis. TCRdb itself ran the 5' RACE reads through MiXCR, one entry per CDR3 protein. The sample yields 500,000 to 650,000 distinct CDR3 sequences, 5.3% seen once. Study results and limitations: Within ankylosing spondylitis blood, a TCR beta motif made up of several highly homologous variants appeared to be characteristic.

V dropped 1 base and J dropped 5; count of bases not matched to a gene: 3. Looked up from germline, CDR1 is SGHTA and CDR2 is FQGNSA. This CDR3 contains 16 residues. This clonotype came up many times. What it binds is unknown. The V and J genes are TRBV7-2 and TRBJ2-3; 13 bases line up with TRBD2. The TCR was taken from a male donor with ankylosing spondylitis. The sample was blood, either unsorted or a sorted T cell fraction (not recorded which). The DNA of the CDR3 is TGTGCCAGCAGCTTAGGGACTAGCGGGAGCGTAGATACGCAGTATTTT. This translates into CASSLGTSGSVDTQYF.